This paragraph reports one T cell receptor (beta chain). The source of the sample is a study of blood T cell repertoires in COVID-19. Study as a whole: The United States, Italy and Spain provided the acute and convalescent COVID-19 samples.

Original methodology: Scientists estimated how many nucleated cells there were by amplifying reference gene primers. Profiling relied on immunoSEQ multiplex PCR, and the TCRdb table lists in-frame clones only, not all of them. V, J and clone size were drawn from that table, and D and trimming were deduced from the DNA. The sample includes 450,000 to 500,000 clones, 80% to 90% seen only once; the top ten take about 3.2%. The germline gives CDR1 LGHDT, CDR2 YNNKEL (reference sequence). V was clipped by 1 base and J by 3 bases, with 9 bases between them. CDR3 length: 14 residues. The chain combines TRBV3-1 (or the pseudogene TRBV3-2) with TRBJ1-2, with D unclear. The sequence derives from a human donor in a cohort sampled during active COVID-19. The sample comprised peripheral blood. CDR3 region: CASSQGGSYYGYTF. The CDR3 DNA follows: TGTGCCAGCAGCCAAGGCGGGTCTTACTATGGCTACACCTTC.